The present entry profiles one T cell receptor beta chain with its context. Its antigen is unknown. The data derive from a study of shared clonotypes between healthy human individuals. Findings and limits, study-wide: Naive subsets tended to show greater estimated richness than memory subsets.

Germline CDR1 and CDR2: LGHNA and YNFKEQ. The CDR3 runs 12 residues. V lost 4 bases, J lost 4 bases, and 6 bases lay in between. Assay: immunoSEQ multiplex PCR; the TCRdb copy retains only in-frame clones and omits some. The table has 2 million to 2.5 million clones, 80% to 95% seen once. The TCR was taken from a man aged 18-30 years in good health. Some clones in this sample may be carry-over from other donors' samples. This chain connects TRBV4-2 to TRBJ2-3; D gene ambiguous. The specimen was naive CD4+ T cells from PBMCs. Subset described: CD45RA+ positively selected. The DNA for the CDR3 is TGTGCCAGCAGCCGGGGATCAGATACGCAGTATTTT. Translated: CASSRGSDTQYF.